One and the same sample provided the 32 T cell receptor beta chains below, sequenced in a study of neurological immune-mediated disorders. TCRdb used MiXCR to reprocess the 5' RACE reads, holding one entry per CDR3 protein. The table records over 45,000 distinct CDR3 sequences, 2.5% to 3.5% of them present only once. Sequenced material: PBMCs. Receptors originate from a woman aged 50 to 65 with multiple sclerosis.

This clonotype was detected ten times or more. The V gene is TRBV7-2, the J gene TRBJ2-4, with D unclear. Per the germline V gene, CDR1 is SGHTA and CDR2 is FQGNSA. The CDR3 contains 12 residues. Between the trimmed V and J ends, which lost 5 bases and 15 bases, there was a span of 17 bases. The chain's CDR3 is CASSPQGRDSYF. The CDR3 DNA reads as TGTGCCAGCAGCCCCCAAGGGCGCGATTCGTACTTC.

This clonotype came up many times. J is TRBJ2-5 and V is TRBV6-5; D unresolved. V was cut by 0 bases and J by 3 bases, with 8 bases left in between. The CDR3 sequence is 14 residues long. Germline V gene sequence: CDR1 MNHEY, CDR2 SVGAGI. The CDR3 DNA sequence: TGTGCCAGCAGTTACTCGGCCGGAAAAGAGACCCAGTACTTC. Protein product: CASSYSAGKETQYF.

This clonotype was detected ten times or more. The V and J genes are TRBV5-1 and TRBJ2-2; TRBD1 agrees at 7 bases. V shed 2 bases, J shed 7 bases, and the junction held 8 bases outside the gene matches. From germline, CDR1 is SGHRS and CDR2 YFSETQ. This CDR3 has 15 residues. Here the CDR3 DNA reads TGCGCCAGCAGCTTCACCGACAGGGATGACGGGGAGCTGTTTTTT. Encoded protein: CASSFTDRDDGELFF.

This chain connects TRBV20-1 to TRBJ2-3; the D gene is possibly TRBD2 (6 bases). The CDR3 consists of 18 residues. The V gene lost 5 bases and the J gene lost 6 bases, with 30 bases spanning the gap. The germline V gene has CDR1 DFQATT and CDR2 SNEGSKA (reference sequence). DNA for the CDR3: TGCAGTGCTGATGCGGGTTCTGGCGGCGGGGCGTGGTCGGATACGCAGTATTTT. Translation gives CSADAGSGGGAWSDTQYF.

This clonotype came up many times. The rearrangement joins TRBV27 to TRBJ2-7; the D is unclear. Trimming removed 5 bases from V and 3 bases from J, with 8 bases in between. The CDR3 covers 12 residues. Germline V lookup: CDR1 MNHEY, CDR2 SMNVEV (reference sequence). CDR3 DNA sequence: TGTGCCAGCAGTGCCTCCCACTACGAGCAGTACGTC. Amino acids: CASSASHYEQYV.

This clonotype was seen many times. CDR3 region: CSASSGGREQYV. CDR3 sequence (DNA): TGCAGTGCTAGTTCTGGGGGCCGGGAGCAGTACGTC. The rearrangement links TRBV20-1 to TRBJ2-7; a weak D match, TRBD1 (6 bases). The CDR3 length is 12 residues. The V gene lost 3 bases and the J gene lost 7 bases, with 13 bases spanning the gap. Germline CDR1 is DFQATT and CDR2 is SNEGSKA (reference sequence).

In its sample, this clonotype was seen many times. This sequence joins TRBV28 and TRBJ2-3; D may be TRBD2 (7 bases). Germline lookup yields CDR1 MDHEN and CDR2 SYDVKM. The CDR3 runs 15 residues. V was shortened by 9 bases and J by 1 base, with 17 bases between the two germline ends. Written as DNA, the CDR3 is TGTGCCAGTTCCCTAGGGGGAGGGGGCACAGATACGCAGTATTTT. Protein: CASSLGGGGTDTQYF.

This clonotype occurred many times. This chain uses TRBV27 with TRBJ2-5; 9 bases match TRBD2. The CDR3 has 13 amino acids. Trimming took 4 bases from V and 4 from J; bases not matched to a gene: 1. CDR1 is MNHEY and CDR2 is SMNVEV in the germline V gene (reference sequence). The CDR3 DNA reads as TGTGCCAGCAGTTGGCGGGAGGGAGAGACCCAGTACTTC. This translates into CASSWREGETQYF.

This clonotype was recorded many times. The rearrangement links TRBV12-3 or TRBV12-4 to TRBJ2-5; 7 bases agree with TRBD2. Trimming removed 5 bases from V and 5 bases from J; junction bases left unmatched: 5. This CDR3 is 13 amino acids long. The CDR3 sequence is CASSREGRETQYF. The CDR3 nucleotides read TGTGCCAGCAGTAGGGAGGGGCGGGAGACCCAGTACTTC.

This clonotype was recorded many times. The chain couples TRBV7-2 to TRBJ2-1; 7 positions agree with TRBD2. Germline V gives CDR1 SGHTA, CDR2 FQGNSA. CDR3 length equals 15 residues. The trim removed 0 bases at V and 2 bases at J, leaving 1 base unmatched. The DNA of the CDR3 is TGTGCCAGCAGCTTAGCGGGAGGGACCTACAATGAGCAGTTCTTC. Encoded protein: CASSLAGGTYNEQFF.

This clonotype appeared many times. This rearrangement joins TRBV28 to TRBJ2-5; 9 positions match TRBD1. V was pared by 4 bases and J by 5 bases, with 5 bases of the junction left unmatched. Germline V gives CDR1 MDHEN, CDR2 SYDVKM. The CDR3 is made up of 14 amino acids. CDR3 DNA: TGTGCCAGCAGTTACCGGGACAGGGATGAGACCCAGTACTTC. Its translation: CASSYRDRDETQYF.

This clonotype has ten or more counts. The chain combines TRBV12-3 or TRBV12-4 with TRBJ2-3; D ambiguous. With 2 bases removed from V and 1 base from J, the gap between germline ends came to 10 bases. The CDR3 totals 15 residues. The CDR3 region has the DNA TGTGCCAGCAGTTTATTGATCGCGGGCACAGATACGCAGTATTTT. Translated: CASSLLIAGTDTQYF.

This clonotype was counted at least ten times. CDR3 sequence reads: CASSPPAGPYNEQFF. CDR3 coding DNA: TGCGCCAGCAGCCCCCCTGCGGGGCCGTACAATGAGCAGTTCTTC. This chain connects TRBV5-1 to TRBJ2-1; D is possibly TRBD2 (6 bases). CDR1 and CDR2 (germline): SGHRS, YFSETQ. V was shortened by 4 bases and J by 4 bases, with 15 bases between the two germline ends. The CDR3 has 15 residues.

The sample holds many counts of this clonotype. This chain uses TRBV5-1 with TRBJ2-5; TRBD2 agrees at 10 bases. The CDR3 is 16 residues long. Per the germline V gene, CDR1 is SGHRS and CDR2 is YFSETQ. Trimming took 0 bases from V and 2 from J; bases not matched to a gene: 4. In DNA form, the CDR3 reads TGCGCCAGCAGCTTGGAGGGACTAGCGACACAAGAGACCCAGTACTTC. The encoded protein is CASSLEGLATQETQYF.

The sample holds many counts of this clonotype. V usage is TRBV4-1 and J usage is TRBJ1-2; unclear D gene. Trimming stripped 6 bases from V and 2 bases from J, with 10 bases between. The CDR3 runs to 13 residues. Germline CDR1 and CDR2: MGHRA and YSYEKL. This CDR3 is CASSYGENYGYTF. CDR3 DNA: TGCGCCAGCAGTTATGGGGAGAACTATGGCTACACCTTC.

This clonotype was observed at least ten times. The chain combines TRBV20-1 with TRBJ1-2, with TRBD1 matching over 10 bases. Germline V lookup: CDR1 DFQATT, CDR2 SNEGSKA (reference sequence). The ends lost 0 bases at V and 7 bases at J; junction bases unmatched: 8. The CDR3 is 15 amino acids. The CDR3 loop is CSARDGTGARVGYTF. The CDR3 DNA reads TGCAGTGCTAGAGATGGGACAGGGGCTCGGGTTGGCTACACCTTC.

Ten or more counts support this clonotype. The V gene is TRBV2, the J gene TRBJ2-5, with D tentatively TRBD1 or TRBD2 (5 bases each). V lost 4 bases and J lost 5, with 17 bases in between. Germline CDR1 and CDR2: SNHLY and FYNNEI. The CDR3 length is 15 residues. This CDR3 is CASSALGTTRETQYF. CDR3 in DNA: TGTGCCAGCAGTGCCCTCGGGACGACGCGGGAGACCCAGTACTTC.

Ten or more counts support this clonotype. V usage is TRBV7-2 and J usage is TRBJ1-1; D remains ambiguous. There are 15 residues in the CDR3. Germline CDR1 and CDR2: SGHTA and FQGNSA. Trimming shortened V by 0 bases and J by 5 bases, and 13 bases separated the two germline ends. CDR3 nucleotides: TGTGCCAGCAGCTTAGCAGCGGGTCGGGGAACTGAAGCTTTCTTT. Translating gives CASSLAAGRGTEAFF.

This clonotype was counted ten times or more. The chain recombines TRBV12-3 or TRBV12-4 with TRBJ1-1; the D is unclear. The CDR3 covers 15 residues. Trimming removed 0 bases from V and 0 bases from J, with 8 bases in between. Here the CDR3 reads CASSLAPQLNTEAFF. The CDR3 nucleotides are TGTGCCAGCAGTTTAGCGCCGCAGCTGAACACTGAAGCTTTCTTT.

This clonotype was counted at least ten times. V usage is TRBV7-8 and J usage is TRBJ2-1; tentative D call: TRBD2 (6 bases). Germline-derived CDR1 and CDR2 are SGHVS and FQNEAQ. The CDR3 is made up of 15 amino acids. V lost 2 bases and J lost 4, with 12 bases in between. In DNA form, the CDR3 reads TGTGCCAGCAGCTTATCACTAGCATTGTACAATGAGCAGTTCTTC. It yields the protein CASSLSLALYNEQFF.

This clonotype showed up many times. The chain employs TRBV12-3 or TRBV12-4 and TRBJ2-7; 11 bases line up with TRBD2. J was trimmed by 4 bases and V by 2 bases; bases with no gene match: 4. This CDR3 comprises 15 residues. CDR3 DNA: TGTGCCAGCAGTTTAAGCGGGACTAGCGGATACGAGCAGTACTTC. Its translation: CASSLSGTSGYEQYF.

This clonotype has ten or more counts. V and J are TRBV6-5 and TRBJ1-2, with D maybe TRBD1 (6 bases). Germline V gene data show CDR1 as MNHEY and CDR2 as SVGAGI. The germline V and J ends were trimmed by 10 bases and 7 bases, with 19 bases remaining between them. The CDR3 is 13 amino acids. CDR3 region: CATTPGAPIGYTF. Written as DNA, the CDR3 is TGTGCCACCACTCCGGGGGCACCGATTGGCTACACCTTC.

This clonotype has ten or more counts. The chain has TRBV20-1 and TRBJ1-6, with D hard to call. The CDR3 loop spans 14 amino acids. Looked up from germline, CDR1 is DFQATT and CDR2 is SNEGSKA (reference sequence). Trimming pared 0 bases from V and 8 bases from J, leaving 11 bases between. DNA for the CDR3: TGCAGTGCTAGAGATAACAGCCTGGATTCACCCCTCCACTTT. It is translated as CSARDNSLDSPLHF.

This clonotype was detected ten times or more. The J gene is TRBJ2-3, the V gene TRBV2; D not certain. CDR1 SNHLY and CDR2 FYNNEI come from the germline V gene. CDR3 size: 14 residues. With 8 bases removed from V and 2 bases from J, the gap between germline ends came to 14 bases. The CDR3 loop is CASAHPFYTDTQYF. The CDR3 DNA reads TGTGCCAGCGCTCACCCTTTCTACACAGATACGCAGTATTTT.

This clonotype was counted at least ten times. The genes are TRBV7-2 and TRBJ2-1, with TRBD2 identical over 7 bases. CDR3 length: 15 residues. Germline V gene lookup returns CDR1 SGHTA and CDR2 FQGNSA. V lost 3 bases and J lost 9; bases outside the gene matches: 11. The CDR3 sequence is CASSFLAAGLGEQFF. In DNA, the CDR3 is TGTGCCAGCAGCTTCCTAGCGGCCGGACTGGGTGAGCAGTTCTTC.

This clonotype was observed at least ten times. The rearrangement joins TRBV5-1 to TRBJ1-5; D gene ambiguous. The V gene lost 4 bases and the J gene lost 2 bases, with 10 bases spanning the gap. Germline assignment: CDR1 SGHRS and CDR2 YFSETQ. The CDR3 sequence is 14 residues long. The CDR3, as DNA: TGCGCCAGCAGCGCGACAAGGGGCAATCAGCCCCAGCATTTT. It specifies CASSATRGNQPQHF.

This clonotype was seen at least ten times. This chain connects TRBV7-2 to TRBJ2-2; 8 bases agree with TRBD1. This CDR3 has 16 amino acids. CDR1 SGHTA and CDR2 FQGNSA come from the germline V gene. V gave up 6 bases and J gave up 1 base; unmatched junction bases: 7. This chain's CDR3 is CASRERGTGNTGELFF. The CDR3 nucleotides are TGTGCCAGCAGGGAACGCGGGACAGGGAACACCGGGGAGCTGTTTTTT.

This clonotype was detected many times. The chain carries TRBV7-2 and TRBJ2-3; D might be TRBD1 (6 bases). Germline values: CDR1 SGHTA, CDR2 FQGNSA. Trimming removed 6 bases from V and 0 bases from J, with 13 bases in between. The CDR3 has 15 amino acids. In DNA form, the CDR3 reads TGTGCCAGCAGATTACCCAGGGGAAGCACAGATACGCAGTATTTT. Residues: CASRLPRGSTDTQYF.

This clonotype was observed at least ten times. V and J are TRBV7-2 and TRBJ2-3; D may correspond to TRBD1 or TRBD2 (5 bases each). V was shortened by 0 bases and J by 6 bases, with 13 bases between the two germline ends. The germline CDR1 and CDR2 sequences are SGHTA and FQGNSA. This CDR3 spans 15 amino acids. The CDR3 bases are TGTGCCAGCAGCTTAGCAGGGGCAGGGACGGATACGCAGTATTTT. Residues: CASSLAGAGTDTQYF.

Ten or more counts support this clonotype. J is TRBJ2-5 and V is TRBV12-3 or TRBV12-4; 7 bases match TRBD2. V was clipped by 3 bases and J by 3 bases; unmatched bases: 7. The length of the CDR3 is 15 residues. DNA of the CDR3: TGTGCCAGCAGTTTGACCGCGGGAGCGGAAGAGACCCAGTACTTC. This sequence encodes CASSLTAGAEETQYF.

This clonotype appeared many times. V and J are TRBV7-6 and TRBJ2-6; D ambiguous. This CDR3 contains 15 residues. Germline lookup yields CDR1 SGHVS and CDR2 FNYEAQ. The V end was cut by 5 bases, the J end by 2 bases, with 10 bases between. CDR3 sequence (DNA): TGTGCCAGCAGCCTAAGCAGGACTGGGGCCAACGTCCTGACTTTC. Protein product: CASSLSRTGANVLTF.

This clonotype showed up many times. The gene calls are TRBV27 and TRBJ1-6, with a possible D match to TRBD1 (5 bases). V was trimmed by 5 bases and J by 7 bases, leaving 12 bases between them. The CDR3 has 14 residues. Germline V CDR1 and CDR2: MNHEY, SMNVEV (reference sequence). CDR3 bases: TGTGCCAGCAGTCTCGGGACGGTCAATTCACCCCTCCACTTT. Amino acid sequence: CASSLGTVNSPLHF.